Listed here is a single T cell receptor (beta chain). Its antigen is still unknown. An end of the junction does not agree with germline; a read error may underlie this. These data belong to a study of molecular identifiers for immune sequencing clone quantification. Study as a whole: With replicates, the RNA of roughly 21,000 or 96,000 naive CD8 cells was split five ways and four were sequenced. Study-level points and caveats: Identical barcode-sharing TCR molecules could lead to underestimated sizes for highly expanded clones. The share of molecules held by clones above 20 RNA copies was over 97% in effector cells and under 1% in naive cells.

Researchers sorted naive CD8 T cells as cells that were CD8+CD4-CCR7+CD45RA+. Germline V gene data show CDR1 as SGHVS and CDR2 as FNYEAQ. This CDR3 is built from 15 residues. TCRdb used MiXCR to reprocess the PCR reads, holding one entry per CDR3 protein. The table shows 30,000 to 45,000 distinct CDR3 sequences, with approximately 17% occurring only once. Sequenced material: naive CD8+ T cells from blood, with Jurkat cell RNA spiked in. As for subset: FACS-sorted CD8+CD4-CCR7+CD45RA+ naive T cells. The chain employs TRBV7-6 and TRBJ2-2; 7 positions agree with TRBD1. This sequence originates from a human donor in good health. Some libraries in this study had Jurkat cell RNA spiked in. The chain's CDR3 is CVSSLDWQGAGELFF. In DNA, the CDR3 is TGTGTCAGCAGCTTAGATTGGCAGGGGGCCGGGGAGCTGTTTTTT. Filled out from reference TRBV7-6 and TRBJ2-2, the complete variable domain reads GAGVSQSPRYKVTKRGQDVALRCDPISGHVSLYWYRQALGQGPEFLTYFNYEAQQDKSGLPNDRFSAERPEGSISTLTIQRTEQRDSAMYRCVSSLDWQGAGELFFGEGSRLTVL.